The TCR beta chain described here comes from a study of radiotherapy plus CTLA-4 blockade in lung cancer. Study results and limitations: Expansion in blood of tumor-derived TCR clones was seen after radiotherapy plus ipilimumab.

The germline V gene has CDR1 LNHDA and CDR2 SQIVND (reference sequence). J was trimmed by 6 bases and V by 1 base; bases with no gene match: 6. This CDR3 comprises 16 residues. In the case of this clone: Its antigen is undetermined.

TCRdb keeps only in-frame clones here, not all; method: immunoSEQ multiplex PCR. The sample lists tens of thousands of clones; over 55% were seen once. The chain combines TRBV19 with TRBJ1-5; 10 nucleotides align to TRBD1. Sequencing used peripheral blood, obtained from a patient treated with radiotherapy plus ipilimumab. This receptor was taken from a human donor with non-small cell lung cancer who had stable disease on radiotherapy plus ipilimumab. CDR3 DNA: TGTGCCAGTAGTATAGGACAGGGGGCGCTTAGTCAGCCCCAGCATTTT. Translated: CASSIGQGALSQPQHF.